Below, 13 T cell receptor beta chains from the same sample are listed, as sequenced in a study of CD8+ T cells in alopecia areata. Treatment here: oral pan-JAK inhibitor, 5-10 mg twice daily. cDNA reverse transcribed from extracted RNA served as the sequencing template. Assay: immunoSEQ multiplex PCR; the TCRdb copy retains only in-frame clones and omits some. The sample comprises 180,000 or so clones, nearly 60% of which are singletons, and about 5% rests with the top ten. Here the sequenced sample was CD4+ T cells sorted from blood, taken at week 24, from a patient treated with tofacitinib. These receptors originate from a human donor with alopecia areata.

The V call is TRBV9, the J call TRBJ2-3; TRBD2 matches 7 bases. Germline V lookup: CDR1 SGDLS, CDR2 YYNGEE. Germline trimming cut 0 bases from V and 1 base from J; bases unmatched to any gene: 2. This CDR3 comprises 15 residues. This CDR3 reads CASSVGGGGTDTQYF. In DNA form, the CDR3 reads TGTGCCAGCAGCGTAGGCGGGGGAGGCACAGATACGCAGTATTTT. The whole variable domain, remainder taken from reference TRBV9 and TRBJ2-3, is DSGVTQTPKHLITATGQRVTLRCSPRSGDLSVYWYQQSLDQGLQFLIQYYNGEERAKGNILERFSAQQFPDLHSELNLSSLELGDSALYFCASSVGGGGTDTQYFGPGTRLTVL.

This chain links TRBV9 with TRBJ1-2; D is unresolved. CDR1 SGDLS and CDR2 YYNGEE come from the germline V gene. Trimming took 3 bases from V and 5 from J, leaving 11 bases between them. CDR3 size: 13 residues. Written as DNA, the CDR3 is TGTGCCAGCAGCGCCCTGCTTGGTTATGGCTACACCTTC. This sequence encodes CASSALLGYGYTF.

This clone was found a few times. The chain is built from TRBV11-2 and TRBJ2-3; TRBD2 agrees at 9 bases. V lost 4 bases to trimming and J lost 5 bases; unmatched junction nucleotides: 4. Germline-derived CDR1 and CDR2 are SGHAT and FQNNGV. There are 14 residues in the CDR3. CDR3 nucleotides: TGTGCCAGCAGCTGGCGGGGGGGCAAAGATACGCAGTATTTT. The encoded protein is CASSWRGGKDTQYF.

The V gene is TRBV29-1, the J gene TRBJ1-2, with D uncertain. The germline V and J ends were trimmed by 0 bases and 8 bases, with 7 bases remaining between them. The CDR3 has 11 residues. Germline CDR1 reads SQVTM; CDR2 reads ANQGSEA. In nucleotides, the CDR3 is TGCAGCGTTGAAGATCTAGAGGGCTACACCTTC. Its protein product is CSVEDLEGYTF.

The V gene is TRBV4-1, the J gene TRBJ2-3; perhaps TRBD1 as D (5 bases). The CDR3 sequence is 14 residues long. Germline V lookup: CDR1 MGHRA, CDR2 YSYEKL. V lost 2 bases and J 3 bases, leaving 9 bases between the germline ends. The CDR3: CASSQTDSTDTQYF. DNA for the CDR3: TGCGCCAGCAGCCAAACCGACAGTACAGATACGCAGTATTTT.

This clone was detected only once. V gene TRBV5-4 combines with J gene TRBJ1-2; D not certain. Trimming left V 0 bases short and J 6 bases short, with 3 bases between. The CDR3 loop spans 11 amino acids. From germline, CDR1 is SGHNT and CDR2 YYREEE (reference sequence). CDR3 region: CASSLEDGYTF. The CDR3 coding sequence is TGTGCCAGCAGCTTGGAGGATGGCTACACCTTC.

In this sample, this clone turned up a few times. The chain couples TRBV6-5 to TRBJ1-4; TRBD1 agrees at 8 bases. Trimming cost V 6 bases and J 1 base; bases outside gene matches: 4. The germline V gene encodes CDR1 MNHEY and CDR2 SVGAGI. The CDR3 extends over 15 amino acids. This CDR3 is CASRAGQGTNEKLFF. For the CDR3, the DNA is TGTGCCAGCAGAGCTGGACAGGGAACTAATGAAAAACTGTTTTTT.

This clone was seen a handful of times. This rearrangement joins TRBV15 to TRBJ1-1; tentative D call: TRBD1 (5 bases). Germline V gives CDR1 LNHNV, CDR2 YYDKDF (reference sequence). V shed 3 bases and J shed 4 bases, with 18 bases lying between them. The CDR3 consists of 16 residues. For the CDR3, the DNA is TGTGCCACCAGCAGGACCCGGGCCATCGGGGGCACTGAAGCTTTCTTT. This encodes CATSRTRAIGGTEAFF.

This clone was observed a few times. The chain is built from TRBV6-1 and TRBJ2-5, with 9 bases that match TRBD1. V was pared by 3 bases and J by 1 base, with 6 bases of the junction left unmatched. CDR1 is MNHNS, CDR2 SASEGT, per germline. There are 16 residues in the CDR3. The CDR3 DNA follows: TGTGCCAGCAGTGACCGGGACAGGGTGTTCCAAGAGACCCAGTACTTC. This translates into CASSDRDRVFQETQYF.

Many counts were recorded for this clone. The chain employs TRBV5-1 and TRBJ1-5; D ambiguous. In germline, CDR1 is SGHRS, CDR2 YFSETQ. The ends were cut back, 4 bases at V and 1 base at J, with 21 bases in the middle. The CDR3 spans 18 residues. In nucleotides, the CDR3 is TGCGCCAGCAGCCCAACCGGACGCGACGGGATGAGCAATCAGCCCCAGCATTTT. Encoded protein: CASSPTGRDGMSNQPQHF. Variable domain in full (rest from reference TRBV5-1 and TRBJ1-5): KAGVTQTPRYLIKTRGQQVTLSCSPISGHRSVSWYQQTPGQGLQFLFEYFSETQRNKGNFPGRFSGRQFSNSRSEMNVSTLELGDSALYLCASSPTGRDGMSNQPQHFGDGTRLSIL.

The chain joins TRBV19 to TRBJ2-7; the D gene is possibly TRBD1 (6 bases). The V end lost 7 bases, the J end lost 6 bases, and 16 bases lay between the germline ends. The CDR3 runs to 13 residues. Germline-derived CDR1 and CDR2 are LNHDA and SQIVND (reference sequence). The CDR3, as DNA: TGTGCCAGTACTATGACAGGACATGGCGAGCAGTACTTC. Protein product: CASTMTGHGEQYF.

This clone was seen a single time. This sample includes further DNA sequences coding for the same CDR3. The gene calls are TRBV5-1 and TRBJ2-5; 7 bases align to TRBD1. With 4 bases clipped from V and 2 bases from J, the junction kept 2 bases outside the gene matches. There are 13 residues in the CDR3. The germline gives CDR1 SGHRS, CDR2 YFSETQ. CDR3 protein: CASSQGQQETQYF. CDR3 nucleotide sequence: TGCGCCAGCAGCCAGGGACAGCAAGAGACCCAGTACTTC.

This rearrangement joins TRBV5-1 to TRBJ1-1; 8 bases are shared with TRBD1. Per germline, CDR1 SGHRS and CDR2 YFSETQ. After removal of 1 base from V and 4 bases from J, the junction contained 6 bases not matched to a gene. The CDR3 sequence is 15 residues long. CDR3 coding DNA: TGCGCCAGCAGCTTGATACAGGGGGAAGGCACTGAAGCTTTCTTT. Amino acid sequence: CASSLIQGEGTEAFF.